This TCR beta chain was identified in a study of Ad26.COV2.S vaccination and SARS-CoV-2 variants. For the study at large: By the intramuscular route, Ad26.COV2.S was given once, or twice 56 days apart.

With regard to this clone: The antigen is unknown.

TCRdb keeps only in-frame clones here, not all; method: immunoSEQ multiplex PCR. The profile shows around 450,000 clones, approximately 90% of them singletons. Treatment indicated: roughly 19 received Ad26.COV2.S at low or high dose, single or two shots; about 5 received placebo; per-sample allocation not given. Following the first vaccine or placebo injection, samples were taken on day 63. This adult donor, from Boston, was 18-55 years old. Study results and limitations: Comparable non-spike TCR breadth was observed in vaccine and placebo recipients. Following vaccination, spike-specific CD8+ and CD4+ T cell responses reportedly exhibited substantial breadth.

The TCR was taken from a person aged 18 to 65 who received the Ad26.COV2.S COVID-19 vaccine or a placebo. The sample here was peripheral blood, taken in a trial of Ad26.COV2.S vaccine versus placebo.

CDR3 region: CASSPGQGANNEQFF. The CDR3 DNA follows: TGTGCCAGCTCACCCGGACAGGGGGCAAACAATGAGCAGTTCTTC. This rearrangement joins TRBV18 to TRBJ2-1, with TRBD1 matching 11 bases. This CDR3 region has 15 residues. Per germline, CDR1 KGHSH and CDR2 LQKENI. Trimming took 3 bases from V and 5 from J; bases not matched to a gene: 3.